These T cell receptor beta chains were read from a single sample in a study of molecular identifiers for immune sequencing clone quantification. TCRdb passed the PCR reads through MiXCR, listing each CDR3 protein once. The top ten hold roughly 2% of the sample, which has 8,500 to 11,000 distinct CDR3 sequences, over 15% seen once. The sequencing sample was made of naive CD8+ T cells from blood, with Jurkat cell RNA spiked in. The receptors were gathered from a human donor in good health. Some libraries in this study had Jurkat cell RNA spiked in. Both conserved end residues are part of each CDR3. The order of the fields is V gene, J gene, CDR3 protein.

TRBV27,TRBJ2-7,CASSSYPSYEQYF
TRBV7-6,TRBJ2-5,CASSSGTGEETQYF
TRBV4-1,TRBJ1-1,CASGERVRGAEAFF
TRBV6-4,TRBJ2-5,CASSVPTDRLQETQYF
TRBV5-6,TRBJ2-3,CASSLAGLGGTDTQYF
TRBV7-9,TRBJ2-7,CASSSGQGATVGPYEQYF
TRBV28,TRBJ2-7,CASSLLGASPYEQYF
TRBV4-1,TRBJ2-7,CASSYRSSDTYEQYF
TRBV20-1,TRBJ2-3,CSAPVPSSGRADTQYF
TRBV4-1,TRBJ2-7,CASSQPGTSGRFEQYF
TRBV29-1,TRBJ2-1,CSVEEASGESYNEQFF
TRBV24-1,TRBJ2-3,CATSDRGTSGTSTDTQYF
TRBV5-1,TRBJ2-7,CASRLAGGTYEQYF
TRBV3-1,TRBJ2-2,CASSLQWVAWNTGELFF
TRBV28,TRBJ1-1,CASRHTPGWGIGTEAFF
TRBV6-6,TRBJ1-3,CASSYSGLAGNTIYF
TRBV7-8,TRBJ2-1,CASSQSVNNEQFF
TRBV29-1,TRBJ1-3,CSVATGDGGNTIYF
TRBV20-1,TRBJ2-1,CSARGVRFYNEQFF
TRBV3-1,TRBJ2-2,CASSRGSQVYTGELFF
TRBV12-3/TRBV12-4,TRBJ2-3,CASSLGSLSTDTQYF
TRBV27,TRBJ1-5,CASSQISPTGLQQPQHF